The TCR beta chain described here comes from a study of blood T cell repertoires in COVID-19. This table comes from immunoSEQ multiplex PCR, and its TCRdb copy is limited to in-frame clones, with some not included. Seen here are about 300,000 clones, just under 90% observed once, and the top ten hold 1.5% to 2%. The sample consisted of peripheral blood. This clonotype originated in a woman aged 25 to 39 with COVID-19, enrolled during active disease.

Here the CDR3 reads CASKEWGLSATEAFF. The CDR3 bases are TGTGCCAGCAAGGAGTGGGGGCTGTCGGCCACTGAAGCTTTCTTT. V and J are TRBV27 and TRBJ1-1; TRBD1 might be the D (6 bases). Germline CDR1 and CDR2: MNHEY and SMNVEV (reference sequence). This CDR3 region has 15 residues. Deletions cut 7 bases from V and 4 bases from J, with 19 bases between.